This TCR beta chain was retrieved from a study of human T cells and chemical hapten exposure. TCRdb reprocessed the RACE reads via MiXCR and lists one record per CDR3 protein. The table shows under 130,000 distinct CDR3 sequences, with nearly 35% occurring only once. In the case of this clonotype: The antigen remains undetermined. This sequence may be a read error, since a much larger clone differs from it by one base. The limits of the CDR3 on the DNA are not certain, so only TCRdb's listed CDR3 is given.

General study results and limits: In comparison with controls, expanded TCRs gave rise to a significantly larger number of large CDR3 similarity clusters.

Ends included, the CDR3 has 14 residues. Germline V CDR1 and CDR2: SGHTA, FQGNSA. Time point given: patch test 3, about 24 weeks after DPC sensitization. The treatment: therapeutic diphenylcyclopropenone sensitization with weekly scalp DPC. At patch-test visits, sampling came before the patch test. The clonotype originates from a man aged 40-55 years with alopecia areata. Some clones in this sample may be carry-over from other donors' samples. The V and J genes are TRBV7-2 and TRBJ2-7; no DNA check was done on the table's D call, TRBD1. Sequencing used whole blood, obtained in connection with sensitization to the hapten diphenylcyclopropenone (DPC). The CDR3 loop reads CASSFGTGSYERYV.